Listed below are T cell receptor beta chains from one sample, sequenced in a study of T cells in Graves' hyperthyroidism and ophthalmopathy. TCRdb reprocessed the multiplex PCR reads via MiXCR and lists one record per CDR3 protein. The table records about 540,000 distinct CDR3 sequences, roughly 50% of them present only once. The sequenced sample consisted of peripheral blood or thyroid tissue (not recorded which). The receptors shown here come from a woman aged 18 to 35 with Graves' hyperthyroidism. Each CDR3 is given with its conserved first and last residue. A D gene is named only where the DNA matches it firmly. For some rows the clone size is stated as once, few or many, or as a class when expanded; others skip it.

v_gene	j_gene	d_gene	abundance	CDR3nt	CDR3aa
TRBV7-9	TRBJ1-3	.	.	TGTGCCAGCAGCTTGCCCCCAGGGACTGGAAACACCATATATTTT	CASSLPPGTGNTIYF
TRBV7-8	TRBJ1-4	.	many	TGTGCCAGCAGCTTAGCGGCCCATACTAATGAAAAACTGTTTTTT	CASSLAAHTNEKLFF
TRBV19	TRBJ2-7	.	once	TGTGCCAGTAGTATGGTACGCGGGTACGAGCAGTACTTC	CASSMVRGYEQYF
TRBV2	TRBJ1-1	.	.	TGTGCCAGCTATAGACAGTCGGGAACTGAAGCTTTCTTT	CASYRQSGTEAFF
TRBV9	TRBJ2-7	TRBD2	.	TGTGCCAGCAGGACGACTAGCGGGAGTACGGTGCAGTACTTC	CASRTTSGSTVQYF
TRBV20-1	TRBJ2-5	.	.	TGCAGTGCTAGAGGGGTTGGTAGCGTCGAGACCCAGTACTTC	CSARGVGSVETQYF
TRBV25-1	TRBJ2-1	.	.	TGTGCCAGCAGTGAATTTTTGGGTGAGCAGTTCTTC	CASSEFLGEQFF
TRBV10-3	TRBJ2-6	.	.	TGTGCCATTAGTACACAGGGCTCTGGGGCCAACGTCCTGACTTTC	CAISTQGSGANVLTF
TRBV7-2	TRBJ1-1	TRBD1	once	TGTGCCAGCAGCGCCCAACCGGGACAGATGAACACTGAAGCTTTCTTT	CASSAQPGQMNTEAFF
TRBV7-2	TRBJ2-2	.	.	TGTGCCAGCAGCTTGGGCCAGGCGGTACACACCGGGGAGCTGTTTTTT	CASSLGQAVHTGELFF
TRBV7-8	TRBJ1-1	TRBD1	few	TGTGCCAGCAGCCAAGACAGGGGGAGCACTGAAGCTTTCTTT	CASSQDRGSTEAFF
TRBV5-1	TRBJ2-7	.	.	TGTGCCAGCAGCGTAGGCTGGGAAGGCTACGAGCAGTACTTC	CASSVGWEGYEQYF
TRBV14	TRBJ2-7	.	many	TGTGCCAGCAGCCCGCTGGGGGAGCAGTACTTC	CASSPLGEQYF
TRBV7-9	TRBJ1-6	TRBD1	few	TGTGCCAGCAGCTTAGGGACAGGGGGCACTTCACCCCTCCACTTT	CASSLGTGGTSPLHF
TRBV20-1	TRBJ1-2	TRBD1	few	TGCAGTGCTCACGGGACAGGAAAAACTAACTATGGCTACACCTTC	CSAHGTGKTNYGYTF
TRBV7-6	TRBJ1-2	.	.	TGTGCCAGCAGCTTATCGGACAGCGGTGGCTACACCTTC	CASSLSDSGGYTF
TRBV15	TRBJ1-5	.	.	TGTGCCACCAGCAGAGGGGCAGGGCTGAGCAATCAGCCCCAGCATTTT	CATSRGAGLSNQPQHF
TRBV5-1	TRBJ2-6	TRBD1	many	TGCGCCAGCAGCTGGACAGGGACTGGGGCCAACGTCCTGACTTTC	CASSWTGTGANVLTF
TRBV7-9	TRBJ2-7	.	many	TGTGCCAGCAGCTCTACGGGGGTGACCTACGAGCAGTACTTC	CASSSTGVTYEQYF
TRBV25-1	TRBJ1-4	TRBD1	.	TGTGCCAGCAGCTCGTCAGGGGGCTTCGGTGAAAAACTGTTTTTT	CASSSSGGFGEKLFF
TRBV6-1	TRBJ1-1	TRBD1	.	TGTGCCAGCGCACTGACAGGGGGGAACACTGAAGCTTTCTTT	CASALTGGNTEAFF
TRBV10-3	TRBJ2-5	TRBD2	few	TGTGCCATCAGTGAGTCGGAACTCCTAGCGGACGAAGAGACCCAGTACTTC	CAISESELLADEETQYF
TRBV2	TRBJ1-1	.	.	TGTGCCAGCAGTCACAAGGGCACCCGGAACACTGAAGCTTTCTTT	CASSHKGTRNTEAFF
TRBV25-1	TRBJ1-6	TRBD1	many	TGTGCCAGCAGTGAGGGACAGTTTACTTCACCCCTCCACTTT	CASSEGQFTSPLHF
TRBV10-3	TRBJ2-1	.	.	TGTGCCATCAGTGATAGGAATGAGCAGTTCTTC	CAISDRNEQFF
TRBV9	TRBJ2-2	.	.	TGTGCCAGCAGCGCCCCCGTGGGCGTTGAGGGGGAGCTGTTTTTT	CASSAPVGVEGELFF
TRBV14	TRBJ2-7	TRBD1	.	TGTGCCAGCAGCCAAAACAGGGGGAATACCTACGAGCAGTACTTC	CASSQNRGNTYEQYF
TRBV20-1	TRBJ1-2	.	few	TGCAGTGCTAGCGGACTGCGGACCTATAACTATGGCTACACCTTC	CSASGLRTYNYGYTF
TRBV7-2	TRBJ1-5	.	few	TGTGCCAGCAGTGAGGGAATCAATCAGCCCCAGCATTTT	CASSEGINQPQHF
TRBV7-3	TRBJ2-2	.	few	TGTGCCAGCAGCTTGACTAGTTTCACCGGGGAGCTGTTTTTT	CASSLTSFTGELFF
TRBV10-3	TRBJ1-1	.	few	TGTGCCAGCAGTTACCCGGGGCGAGCCACTGAAGCTTTCTTT	CASSYPGRATEAFF
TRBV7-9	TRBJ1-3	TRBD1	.	TGTGCCAGCAGCTTAACAGGGGGCGACACCATATATTTT	CASSLTGGDTIYF
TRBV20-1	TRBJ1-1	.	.	TGCACCCCATTCGGGAACACTGAAGCTTTCTTT	CTPFGNTEAFF
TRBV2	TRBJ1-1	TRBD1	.	TGTGCCAGCAGGCGAGGACAGGGCCTGAACACTGAAGCTTTCTTT	CASRRGQGLNTEAFF
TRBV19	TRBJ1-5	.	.	TGTGCCAGTAGTGCGACACCTGGGTTTCAGCCCCAGCATTTT	CASSATPGFQPQHF
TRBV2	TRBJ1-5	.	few	TGTGCCAGCAGTGAAGGGGGATTCGGTCAGCCCCAGCATTTT	CASSEGGFGQPQHF
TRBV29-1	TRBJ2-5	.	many	TGCAGCGTTGAAGAGGGGCCACAAGAGACCCAGTACTTC	CSVEEGPQETQYF
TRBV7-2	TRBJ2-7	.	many	TGTGCCAGCAGCTCTGGGACGGGGCCGAGGGAGCAGTACTTC	CASSSGTGPREQYF
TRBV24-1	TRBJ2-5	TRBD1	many	TGTGCCACCAGTGATGACAGGGTCGGAGAGACCCAGTACTTC	CATSDDRVGETQYF
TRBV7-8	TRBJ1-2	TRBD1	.	TGTGCCAGCAGCCTCCTGTTGCTACGGGACAGGGCGATTGGCTACACCTTC	CASSLLLLRDRAIGYTF
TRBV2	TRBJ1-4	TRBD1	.	TGTGCCAGCAGGGCCACAGGGGGCCTCAATGAAAAACTGTTTTTT	CASRATGGLNEKLFF
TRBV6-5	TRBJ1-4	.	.	TGTGCCAGCAGTTACGGGGGCCCGGGGGATGAAAAACTGTTTTTT	CASSYGGPGDEKLFF
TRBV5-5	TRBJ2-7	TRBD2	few	TGTGCCAGCAGCCTACCGGGACTAGCTGCTACCTACGAGCAGTACTTC	CASSLPGLAATYEQYF
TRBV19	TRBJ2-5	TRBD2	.	TGTGCCAGTACCTCCTCGGGTAGCGGGATTGAGACCCAGTACTTC	CASTSSGSGIETQYF
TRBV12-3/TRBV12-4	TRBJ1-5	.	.	TGTGCCAGCAGTTCCCCAGGGGTTCAGCCCCAGCATTTT	CASSSPGVQPQHF
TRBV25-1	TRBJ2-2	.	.	TGTGCCAGCAGTTACAGACTTGACACCGGGGAGCTGTTTTTT	CASSYRLDTGELFF
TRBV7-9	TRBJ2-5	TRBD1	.	TGTGCCAGCAGCCAATATGACAGGGTGGAGACCCAGTACTTC	CASSQYDRVETQYF